The clone carrying this T cell receptor (beta chain) was counted a few times. Its antigen remains unidentified. Reverse transcribing all isolated RNA meant expressed TCRB transcripts were sequenced. Some clones are missing from TCRdb's copy, which holds only in-frame ones; the method was immunoSEQ multiplex PCR. The sample contains about 140,000 clones, less than 9% of which appear only once. Germline V gene lookup returns CDR1 SGDLS and CDR2 YYNGEE. V was pared by 0 bases and J by 2 bases, with 5 bases of the junction left unmatched. CDR3 length equals 15 residues. In all sorted populations, purity surpassed 95%. The data stem from a study of beta chain features in type 1 diabetes. Regarding the study as a whole: Patients' naive, central memory and Treg TCRB repertoires seemed closer to one another than those of healthy donors.

The sequence was collected from a woman aged 30 to 39 in good health. The chain employs TRBV9 and TRBJ2-7; TRBD2 matches at 7 bases. Sequenced material: central memory CD4+ T cells from blood. The CDR3 DNA reads TGTGCCAGCAGCGTAGCTGGCGGGGGTGCCTACGAGCAGTACTTC. Its protein product is CASSVAGGGAYEQYF.